One TCR beta chain is described in this entry. The target of this receptor is not known. Base qualities are not at hand, and no much larger clone is one base apart. The sample originates from a study of vaccination and CD4 T cells after COVID-19 (dated by TCRdb to between 2022 and 2023). Describing the broader study: Every convalescent patient had a positive nasal swab PCR test for SARS-CoV-2, with mild disease in several patients and severe disease in one. The spike-specific CD4+ TCR repertoire was compared before and after mRNA vaccination in 10 to 11 COVID-19 convalescent patients and a handful of infection-naive healthy vaccine recipients. In the convalescent cohort there were six males and four females, among whom were two Hispanic individuals, seven Caucasians, two Asians and one multiracial person. Post-vaccine blood samples were obtained a median of about 72 days after the second vaccine dose, with a range of roughly 13 to 250 days. Participants got two doses of the Pfizer-BioNTech BNT162b2 vaccine (n=8) or two doses of the Moderna mRNA-1273 vaccine (n=2). As controls, cultures received a CEFX viral epitope pool (the positive control), an HIV-1 Nef peptide pool (the negative control), or no peptide at all. Post-COVID blood samples were collected from convalescent patients a median of around 96 days after diagnosis, with a range of roughly 30 to 170 days. For stimulating the cultures, overlapping spike peptide pools were used, derived from SARS-CoV-2 as well as from the common cold coronaviruses HCoV-NL63, HCoV-OC43 and HCoV-229E. What the work shows at the level of the full study, not this receptor alone: In convalescent patients, a median about 84% of post-vaccine SARS-CoV-2-reactive clones were detected only after vaccination, and vaccine-specific priming was suggested by this finding. Of the vaccine-specific clones in convalescent patients, 304 of 307, or nearly all, reacted only to SARS-CoV-2 spike and did not cross-react with common cold coronaviruses. Relatively few convalescent patients were included in the study, and early timepoints after natural infection were not analyzed. Although the median number of SARS-CoV-2-reactive clonotypes went up from fewer than 25 after infection to 35 to 40 after vaccination, the increase was not significant.

Reading the label with the study, this specimen's treatment or condition is: approximately nine-day PBMC culture with coronavirus spike peptide pools or control peptides (ViraFEST assay). To expand antigen-specific T cells with peptide pools and then pick out the expanded clonotypes through TCR sequencing, the study relied on the ViraFEST assay. Positive SARS-CoV-2 PCR tests in the convalescent patients dated from March to December 2020, before Alpha, Beta and Delta variants emerged in the United States. Each well held under 2.5 million PBMCs cultured in IMDM containing approximately 5.3% human AB serum and 9 to 10 IU/ml IL-2, with about 10 ug/ml peptide pools added. On days 3 and 7, half of the culture medium was replaced with fresh IL-2-containing medium. After approximately eleven days of culture, CD4+ T cells were isolated by negative selection with the EasySep CD4+ T cell isolation kit. Ficoll-Paque Plus gradient centrifugation was used to isolate PBMCs from whole blood, and the isolated PBMCs were then either used fresh or cryopreserved at -140C. In general, triplicate wells were set up for every culture condition.

The CDR3 goes from the cysteine to the phenylalanine over 12 residues. Just CDR3 DNA is preserved here, 36 bases in frame from base 1. V gives up 6 bases and J gives up 9 bases, and the segment between their germline ends measures 12 bases. The germline V gene provides CDR1 MNHEY and CDR2 SVGEGT. The library was generated by PCR. DNA from cultured CD4+ T cells was subjected to TCR sequencing with the Oncomine TCR Beta short-read assay at the Johns Hopkins FTIC core. Genomic DNA was extracted from the cultured CD4+ T cells with the QIAamp micro DNA kit. The Oncomine TCR Beta libraries from cultured CD4+ T cells were pooled using unique dual indexes and then sequenced on an Illumina iSeq 100. The original methods were these. Non-productive sequences were removed, and CDR3s not starting with C, not ending with F or W, or shorter than 7 amino acids were discarded. Antigen-specific clonotypes were identified with the MANAFEST web application by comparing peptide-stimulated wells with reference and other culture wells. For a clone to be called positive, the clone needed an FDR below 0.05, an odds ratio above 5, and a productive frequency above 0.1% in at least two of three replicate wells. A clonotype counted as cross-reactive if it showed significant expansion both in the SARS-CoV-2 spike wells and in at least one common cold coronavirus spike condition. CDR3 homology was assessed with Levenshtein distances (stringdist) and unrooted phylogenetic trees (ape) in R version 3.6.1. The public reads were reprocessed in TCRdb via fastp at Q25 and MiXCR, keeping in-frame beta chains. For every CDR3 protein sequence, its rows merge into one entry that carries the most common genes and DNA. Here the V and J calls rest on TCRdb's processing, not on the authors' analysis. The sample has 13,000 to 15,000 distinct CDR3 sequences on record, approximately 40% of them singletons. The ten largest clones take up roughly 14% of the sample.

The specimen was CD4+ T cells from blood, cultured in vitro. The V and J segments used are TRBV6-2 or TRBV6-3 and TRBJ1-5; tentative D gene TRBD1, with 5 bases matching. This TCR came from a human donor who had recovered from COVID-19. The bases are TGTGCCAGCAGAGGAGGGGCCCGGCCCCAGCATTTT. The encoded protein is CASRGGARPQHF.